What follows are 10 T cell receptor beta chains derived from one specimen sequenced in a study of neurological immune-mediated disorders. MiXCR, run by TCRdb on the 5' RACE reads, gives a single entry per CDR3 protein. The sample has 50,000 or so distinct CDR3 sequences, 10% seen once. Sequencing used PBMCs. These receptors all stem from a woman between 35 and 50 years old with HTLV-1-associated myelopathy (HAM/TSP).

This clonotype was counted many times. This chain joins TRBV5-6 and TRBJ2-3; 7 nucleotides align to TRBD1. This CDR3 region has 14 residues. CDR1 and CDR2 from the germline V gene are SGHDT and YYEEEE. Unmatched junction bases numbered 2, after V lost 3 bases and J lost 1 base. This CDR3 reads CASSWGTGTDTQYF. In nucleotides, the CDR3 is TGTGCCAGCAGCTGGGGGACAGGCACAGATACGCAGTATTTT.

This clonotype was seen ten or more times. This chain links TRBV20-1 with TRBJ2-1; D remains unclear. The CDR3 runs to 13 residues. Trimming pared 6 bases from V and 4 bases from J, leaving 13 bases between. CDR1 and CDR2 from the germline V gene are DFQATT and SNEGSKA (reference sequence). DNA for the CDR3: TGCAGTGCCAGACCCCCACAGTACAATGAGCAGTTCTTC. It codes for CSARPPQYNEQFF.

This clonotype was recorded at least ten times. V usage is TRBV5-4 and J usage is TRBJ2-5; 11 positions agree with TRBD2. This CDR3 has 16 residues. Germline V gene sequence: CDR1 SGHNT, CDR2 YYREEE (reference sequence). V dropped 4 bases and J dropped 9; count of bases not matched to a gene: 14. The CDR3 DNA reads as TGTGCCAGCAGCCCCTCACTAGGGACTAGCGGAGGCGCCCAGTACTTC. It is translated as CASSPSLGTSGGAQYF.

This clonotype appeared many times. The chain combines TRBV10-3 with TRBJ1-1; D gene ambiguous. Germline V lookup: CDR1 ENHRY, CDR2 SYGVKD. The CDR3 consists of 16 residues. V was shortened by 0 bases and J by 2 bases, with 13 bases between the two germline ends. Here the CDR3 DNA reads TGTGCCATCAGTGAGTCGGTCCACCGATATAACACTGAAGCTTTCTTT. Translating gives CAISESVHRYNTEAFF.

This clonotype was recorded many times. The chain has TRBV7-8 and TRBJ2-1; the match to TRBD2 covers 9 bases. V shed 2 bases and J 0 bases; nucleotides not matched to a gene: 8. Looked up from germline, CDR1 is SGHVS and CDR2 is FQNEAQ. This CDR3 spans 18 amino acids. CDR3 bases: TGTGCCAGCAGCTTAAGGGGGACTAGCATAAGCTCCTACAATGAGCAGTTCTTC. Translated, it gives CASSLRGTSISSYNEQFF.

This clonotype was seen repeatedly, ten times or more. This rearrangement joins TRBV20-1 to TRBJ1-2, with D maybe TRBD1 (5 bases). Between the trimmed V and J ends, which lost 0 bases and 8 bases, there was a span of 16 bases. The CDR3 loop spans 14 amino acids. Germline lookup yields CDR1 DFQATT and CDR2 SNEGSKA (reference sequence). CDR3 nucleotide sequence: TGCAGTGCTAGAGATTACGGGACCTCAGTAGGCTACACCTTC. Translation: CSARDYGTSVGYTF.

This clonotype was counted at least ten times. The rearrangement joins TRBV7-8 to TRBJ2-4; 7 bases are a match to TRBD1. The V and J ends lost 4 bases and 0 bases, in that order; junction bases with no gene match: 15. CDR1 is SGHVS and CDR2 is FQNEAQ in the germline V gene. This CDR3 is 19 amino acids long. CDR3 nucleotides: TGTGCCAGCAGCTCACCCGCCCCGACAGGGAGCCTAGCCAAAAACATTCAGTACTTC. Protein: CASSSPAPTGSLAKNIQYF.

This clonotype came up many times. The chain combines TRBV5-4 with TRBJ2-1; D possibly uses TRBD1 or TRBD2 (5 bases each). Per germline, CDR1 SGHNT and CDR2 YYREEE (reference sequence). This CDR3 has 16 residues. Trimming shortened V by 2 bases and J by 7 bases, and 19 bases separated the two germline ends. This CDR3 reads CASSFGTRAGWNEQFF. The CDR3 nucleotides are TGTGCCAGCAGCTTTGGAACGCGGGCAGGGTGGAATGAGCAGTTCTTC.

This clonotype was seen many times. The V gene is TRBV4-3, the J gene TRBJ2-7, with 10 nucleotides matching TRBD1. Germline lookup yields CDR1 LGHNA and CDR2 YSLEER. The CDR3 consists of 18 residues. Unmatched junction bases numbered 13, after V lost 0 bases and J lost 5 bases. The CDR3 sequence: CASSQDFLSGQGLHEQYF. The CDR3 DNA sequence: TGCGCCAGCAGCCAAGACTTCCTATCGGGACAGGGGCTCCACGAGCAGTACTTC.

This clonotype has ten or more counts. V and J are TRBV4-2 and TRBJ2-5, with a weak D call TRBD1 (5 bases). V dropped 2 bases and J dropped 4 bases, with 8 bases sitting between them. The CDR3 spans 13 residues. CDR1 and CDR2 from the germline V gene are LGHNA and YNFKEQ. CDR3 bases: TGTGCCAGCAGCCAATCGCAGGGAGAGACCCAGTACTTC. It codes for CASSQSQGETQYF.